This entry lists 29 T cell receptor beta chains sequenced from one sample in a study of cytomegalovirus exposure and HLA in healthy donors. The PCR used 60 Vbeta and 13 Jbeta primers. Data came from immunoSEQ multiplex PCR; TCRdb stores just in-frame clones and leaves some out. Found here are tens of thousands of clones, 80% of them singletons; the top ten hold 1.1%. The sequenced sample consisted of PBMCs. The source is a male donor in good health and CMV-seronegative.

The chain uses TRBV6-1 and TRBJ1-2, with D unresolved. CDR3 length: 15 residues. Germline V gene lookup returns CDR1 MNHNS and CDR2 SASEGT. Trimming stripped 1 base from V and 4 bases from J, with 13 bases between. CDR3 in amino acids: CASSEVSGSVYGYTF. The CDR3 DNA sequence: TGTGCCAGCAGTGAAGTCTCGGGGTCCGTCTATGGCTACACCTTC.

This clone has only a few counts. The rearrangement joins TRBV9 to TRBJ2-5, with D tentatively TRBD2 (5 bases). The CDR3 is made up of 14 amino acids. Germline CDR1 and CDR2: SGDLS and YYNGEE. Trimming left V 2 bases short and J 2 bases short, with 10 bases between. The CDR3 sequence is CASSVTGIQETQYF. The DNA for the CDR3 is TGTGCCAGCAGCGTCACCGGGATTCAAGAGACCCAGTACTTC.

The chain links TRBV19 to TRBJ2-7, with 7 bases aligning to TRBD1. The germline gives CDR1 LNHDA, CDR2 SQIVND (reference sequence). The V segment lost 9 bases and the J segment 3 bases; nucleotides outside the gene matches: 8. This CDR3 has 13 amino acids. This chain's CDR3 is CARTGTEGYEQYF. The CDR3 DNA sequence: TGTGCCAGAACCGGGACAGAAGGCTACGAGCAGTACTTC.

The chain recombines TRBV5-1 with TRBJ1-4; D is possibly TRBD1 (5 bases). V dropped 4 bases and J dropped 4 bases, with 14 bases sitting between them. The CDR3 is 15 amino acids. Germline V gives CDR1 SGHRS, CDR2 YFSETQ. CDR3 bases: TGCGCCAGCAGCGCCCGAGGGGAGGTTAATGAAAAACTGTTTTTT. Translated: CASSARGEVNEKLFF.

The V gene is TRBV5-1, the J gene TRBJ2-7; D call uncertain. Germline CDR1 is SGHRS and CDR2 is YFSETQ. This CDR3 is built from 14 residues. The V and J ends lost 5 bases and 0 bases respectively, with 12 bases between them. CDR3 protein: CASSEAISSYEQYF. The CDR3, as DNA: TGCGCCAGCAGTGAGGCGATCAGCTCCTACGAGCAGTACTTC.

The chain recombines TRBV5-1 with TRBJ1-1, with D possibly being TRBD1 (5 bases). CDR1 is SGHRS, CDR2 YFSETQ, per germline. V was shortened by 4 bases and J by 7 bases, with 11 bases between the two germline ends. The CDR3 totals 12 residues. The CDR3 nucleotides read TGCGCCAGCAGCGCCCAGGGTTTTGAAGCTTTCTTT. It codes for CASSAQGFEAFF.

This clone was counted once. The chain carries TRBV11-2 and TRBJ2-1, with TRBD2 matching over 11 bases. The V segment lost 3 bases and the J segment 8 bases; nucleotides outside the gene matches: 6. The CDR3 is 15 residues long. From germline, CDR1 is SGHAT and CDR2 FQNNGV. CDR3 amino acids: CASSFSGRDMDEQFF. CDR3 DNA sequence: TGTGCCAGCAGCTTTAGCGGGAGGGATATGGATGAGCAGTTCTTC.

This clone has more than one count but fewer than ten. The V and J genes are TRBV5-1 and TRBJ2-7; D might be TRBD2 (6 bases). This CDR3 contains 14 residues. V dropped 3 bases and J dropped 0 bases, with 10 bases sitting between them. Germline V gene sequence: CDR1 SGHRS, CDR2 YFSETQ. The CDR3 nucleotides are TGCGCCAGCAGCTCGGGACTGTCCTCCTACGAGCAGTACTTC. Protein: CASSSGLSSYEQYF.

This chain links TRBV5-1 with TRBJ1-5, with TRBD1 identical over 9 bases. CDR1 SGHRS and CDR2 YFSETQ come from the germline V gene. The CDR3 length is 15 residues. Trimming took 0 bases from V and 5 from J; bases not matched to a gene: 3. The CDR3 DNA reads TGCGCCAGCAGCTTGGGACAGGGGGGGGATCAGCCCCAGCATTTT. Encoded protein: CASSLGQGGDQPQHF.

V is TRBV2 and J is TRBJ2-2; 10 nucleotides line up with TRBD1. This CDR3 is built from 15 residues. The V segment lost 9 bases and the J segment 4 bases; nucleotides outside the gene matches: 8. In germline, CDR1 is SNHLY, CDR2 FYNNEI. The CDR3 protein is CASSRDRGITGELFF. In nucleotides, the CDR3 is TGTGCCAGTTCCCGGGACAGGGGAATCACCGGGGAGCTGTTTTTT.

This rearrangement joins TRBV6-6 to TRBJ2-7; 10 nucleotides line up with TRBD2. CDR1 is MNHNY and CDR2 is SVGAGI in the germline V gene (reference sequence). V trimming: 4 bases; J trimming: 4 bases; junction bases outside the gene matches: 7. The CDR3 runs 15 residues. CDR3 sequence reads: CASSFRTSGGYEQYF. The CDR3 bases are TGTGCCAGCAGTTTCAGGACTAGCGGCGGGTACGAGCAGTACTTC.

The J gene is TRBJ2-1, the V gene TRBV15; 8 bases are a match to TRBD2. V dropped 1 base and J dropped 4; count of bases not matched to a gene: 6. The CDR3 consists of 16 residues. Germline CDR1 and CDR2: LNHNV and YYDKDF (reference sequence). Written as DNA, the CDR3 is TGTGCCACCAGCAGAGTACCAGCGGGAGTTTACAATGAGCAGTTCTTC. It yields the protein CATSRVPAGVYNEQFF. Full variable domain (missing parts from reference TRBV15 and TRBJ2-1): DAMVIQNPRYQVTQFGKPVTLSCSQTLNHNVMYWYQQKSSQAPKLLFHYYDKDFNNEADTPDNFQSRRPNTSFCFLDIRSPGLGDTAMYLCATSRVPAGVYNEQFFGPGTRLTVL.

J is TRBJ1-1 and V is TRBV5-4; maybe TRBD1 (6 bases). V lost 0 bases to trimming and J lost 1 base, with 10 bases between them. Per the germline V gene, CDR1 is SGHNT and CDR2 is YYREEE (reference sequence). This CDR3 region has 15 residues. In DNA, the CDR3 is TGTGCCAGCAGCTTGGGGGTGGACAGGAACACTGAAGCTTTCTTT. Residues: CASSLGVDRNTEAFF. Complete variable domain (other parts from reference TRBV5-4 and TRBJ1-1): ETGVTQSPTHLIKTRGQQVTLRCSSQSGHNTVSWYQQALGQGPQFIFQYYREEENGRGNFPPRFSGLQFPNYSSELNVNALELDDSALYLCASSLGVDRNTEAFFGQGTRLTVV.

V and J are TRBV4-3 and TRBJ2-3; 10 bases agree with TRBD1. Germline values: CDR1 LGHNA, CDR2 YSLEER. CDR3 size: 17 residues. Germline trimming cut 6 bases from V and 1 base from J; bases unmatched to any gene: 10. The CDR3 protein is CASRLSLGTGGTDTQYF. Here the CDR3 DNA reads TGCGCCAGCAGGCTAAGCCTCGGGACAGGGGGCACAGATACGCAGTATTTT.

This clone showed up just once. The chain carries TRBV30 and TRBJ2-1, with 10 bases identical to TRBD2. The CDR3 is 14 residues long. Germline CDR1 GTSNPN, CDR2 SVGIG (reference sequence). J lost 10 bases, V lost 3 bases, and 9 bases had no gene match. The DNA for the CDR3 is TGTGCCTGGAGCGCCGGGACTAGCGTAGGGGAGCAGTTCTTC. Its protein product is CAWSAGTSVGEQFF.

The CDR3 DNA is TGTGCCATCAGTACCCAGGGACAGGCCCCCGGGGACACTGAAGCTTTCTTT. Its translation is CAISTQGQAPGDTEAFF. The chain carries TRBV10-3 and TRBJ1-1; 8 nucleotides line up with TRBD1. The CDR3 spans 17 residues. CDR1 ENHRY and CDR2 SYGVKD come from the germline V gene. V dropped 5 bases and J dropped 3; count of bases not matched to a gene: 14.

V and J are TRBV11-2 and TRBJ2-1; TRBD2 matches 9 bases. The CDR3 spans 15 residues. Per the germline V gene, CDR1 is SGHAT and CDR2 is FQNNGV. Unmatched junction bases numbered 9, after V lost 5 bases and J lost 7 bases. The DNA for the CDR3 is TGTGCCAGCAGCCCGACGACTAGCGGAGGTAATGAGCAGTTCTTC. This codes for CASSPTTSGGNEQFF.

V is TRBV30 and J is TRBJ2-3; D unclear. Germline values: CDR1 GTSNPN, CDR2 SVGIG (reference sequence). The CDR3 covers 14 residues. Trimming took 8 bases from V and 6 from J, leaving 21 bases between them. CDR3 in DNA: TGTGCCGGGCGAGACCCGCCCCTGTGGGATACGCAGTATTTT. It specifies CAGRDPPLWDTQYF.

This chain links TRBV5-6 with TRBJ2-2; 7 nucleotides agree with TRBD2. The V gene end was trimmed by 5 bases and the J gene end by 1 base; junction bases not matched to a gene: 8. CDR1 is SGHDT and CDR2 is YYEEEE in the germline V gene. CDR3 length equals 16 residues. Here the CDR3 reads CASRERASGNTGELFF. The CDR3 DNA follows: TGTGCCAGCAGAGAAAGGGCTAGCGGGAACACCGGGGAGCTGTTTTTT.

The gene calls are TRBV10-3 and TRBJ2-7, with 11 positions matching TRBD2. The CDR3 spans 15 residues. Trimming removed 7 bases from V and 2 bases from J; junction bases left unmatched: 7. CDR1 is ENHRY, CDR2 SYGVKD, per germline. As DNA, the CDR3 is TGTGCCATCAACTCGAGACTAGCGGGGACCTACGAGCAGTACTTC. This gives the protein CAINSRLAGTYEQYF.

The J gene is TRBJ1-2, the V gene TRBV28; 10 bases are shared with TRBD1. Germline assignment: CDR1 MDHEN and CDR2 SYDVKM. V was pared by 4 bases and J by 4 bases, with 0 bases of the junction left unmatched. The CDR3 sequence is 13 residues long. CDR3 protein: CASSWDRGYGYTF. The CDR3, as DNA: TGTGCCAGCAGTTGGGACAGGGGCTATGGCTACACCTTC.

The chain is built from TRBV27 and TRBJ1-1, with a possible D match to TRBD1 (5 bases). With 6 bases removed from V and 11 bases from J, the gap between germline ends came to 22 bases. Per germline, CDR1 MNHEY and CDR2 SMNVEV (reference sequence). The CDR3 runs to 14 residues. The CDR3 spells CASSPIGGVPRAFF. The CDR3 region has the DNA TGTGCCAGCAGCCCAATCGGGGGGGTCCCTCGGGCTTTCTTT.

CDR3 sequence: CASSLGPTGQKLFF. Here the CDR3 DNA reads TGTGCCAGCAGCTTGGGCCCGACAGGGCAAAAACTGTTTTTT. V usage is TRBV5-5 and J usage is TRBJ1-4; 7 positions agree with TRBD1. In germline, CDR1 is SGHKS, CDR2 YYEKEE (reference sequence). Trimming at V came to 0 bases and at J to 9 bases, leaving 5 bases not matched to a gene. The CDR3 extends over 14 amino acids.

The chain combines TRBV4-1 with TRBJ1-2, with D tentatively TRBD1 (5 bases). The CDR3 is 15 residues long. The V gene's germline CDR1 is MGHRA and CDR2 YSYEKL. Trimming pared 0 bases from V and 8 bases from J, leaving 16 bases between. The DNA for the CDR3 is TGCGCCAGCAGCCAAGATTTGGGCTGGGGGGTCGGCTACACCTTC. Protein product: CASSQDLGWGVGYTF.

This clone has a single count. This chain connects TRBV7-9 to TRBJ2-1, with 12 positions matching TRBD2. The CDR3 has 17 amino acids. V lost 5 bases, J lost 2 bases, and 7 bases stayed unmatched. From germline, CDR1 is SEHNR and CDR2 FQNEAQ (reference sequence). The CDR3 bases are TGTGCCAGCAGCCCACATAGACTAGCGGGGGCCTACAATGAGCAGTTCTTC. Translated, it gives CASSPHRLAGAYNEQFF.

This chain connects TRBV18 to TRBJ2-2, with TRBD1 as a possible D gene (5 bases). The CDR3 covers 15 residues. The germline gives CDR1 KGHSH, CDR2 LQKENI. The V gene lost 2 bases and the J gene lost 4 bases, with 11 bases spanning the gap. CDR3 bases: TGTGCCAGCTCACCATACCAGGGAAGCACCGGGGAGCTGTTTTTT. Encoded protein: CASSPYQGSTGELFF.

In its sample, this clone was seen once. V usage is TRBV19 and J usage is TRBJ1-2; D is uncertain. Trimming removed 9 bases at V and 5 bases at J, with 19 bases between. The CDR3 covers 14 residues. Per the germline V gene, CDR1 is LNHDA and CDR2 is SQIVND (reference sequence). This CDR3 is CASHSTNMAYGYTF. The CDR3 region has the DNA TGTGCCAGCCATTCGACTAATATGGCATATGGCTACACCTTC.

The J gene is TRBJ1-4, the V gene TRBV4-2, with D possibly being TRBD1 (5 bases). Looked up from germline, CDR1 is LGHNA and CDR2 is YNFKEQ. Trimming pared 0 bases from V and 4 bases from J, leaving 9 bases between. CDR3 length: 15 amino acids. The CDR3 nucleotides are TGTGCCAGCAGCCAAGACAAGGGGATTAATGAAAAACTGTTTTTT. Translated: CASSQDKGINEKLFF.

The CDR3 DNA reads as TGTGCCAGCAGGAGGCTGGGCGGGAGAGCGGGGACAGATACGCAGTATTTT. Translating it yields CASRRLGGRAGTDTQYF. The chain employs TRBV28 and TRBJ2-3; 7 bases are shared with TRBD2. V was pared by 6 bases and J by 3 bases, with 15 bases of the junction left unmatched. This CDR3 has 17 amino acids. Per germline, CDR1 MDHEN and CDR2 SYDVKM.